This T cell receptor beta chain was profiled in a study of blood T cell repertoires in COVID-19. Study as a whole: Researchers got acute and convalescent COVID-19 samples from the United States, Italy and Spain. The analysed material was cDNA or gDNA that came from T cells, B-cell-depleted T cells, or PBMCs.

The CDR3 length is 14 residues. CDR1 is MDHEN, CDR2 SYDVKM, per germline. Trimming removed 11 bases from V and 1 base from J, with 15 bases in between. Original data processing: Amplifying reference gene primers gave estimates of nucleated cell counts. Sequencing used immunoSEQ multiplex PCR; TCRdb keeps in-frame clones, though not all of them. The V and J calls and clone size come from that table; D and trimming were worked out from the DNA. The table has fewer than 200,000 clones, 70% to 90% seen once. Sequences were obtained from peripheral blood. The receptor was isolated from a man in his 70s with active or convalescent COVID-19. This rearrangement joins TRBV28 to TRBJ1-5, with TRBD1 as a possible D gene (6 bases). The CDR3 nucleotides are TGTGCCCTGGGGGGGGCGGTCAGCAATCAGCCCCAGCATTTT. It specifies CALGGAVSNQPQHF.